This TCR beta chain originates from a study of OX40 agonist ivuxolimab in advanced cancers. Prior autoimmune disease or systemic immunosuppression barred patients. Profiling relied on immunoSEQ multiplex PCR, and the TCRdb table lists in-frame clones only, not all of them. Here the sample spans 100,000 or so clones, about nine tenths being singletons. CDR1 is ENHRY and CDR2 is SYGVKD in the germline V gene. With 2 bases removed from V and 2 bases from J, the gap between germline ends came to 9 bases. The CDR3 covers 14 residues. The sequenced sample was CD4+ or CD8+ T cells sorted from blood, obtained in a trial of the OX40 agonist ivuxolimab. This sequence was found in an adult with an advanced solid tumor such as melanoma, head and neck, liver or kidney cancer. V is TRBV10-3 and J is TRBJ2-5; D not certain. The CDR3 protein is CAISEGSLQETQYF. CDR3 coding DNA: TGTGCCATCAGTGAGGGCAGCCTGCAAGAGACCCAGTACTTC.